The clone carrying this T cell receptor (beta chain) was seen ten or more times. Its antigen remains unknown. Germline assignment: CDR1 MGHRA and CDR2 YSYEKL. V was clipped by 4 bases and J by 5 bases; unmatched bases: 5. The CDR3 is 15 residues long. Treatment given: oral pan-JAK inhibitor, 5-10 mg twice daily. PBMCs were stained for CD3, CD4 and CD8, and CD4+ and CD8+ T cells were sorted. This record comes from a study of CD8+ T cells in alopecia areata. The wider study: Tofacitinib therapy took 6 to 18 months; 6 months off drug came after. Study-wide results and caveats: It was observed that many expanded lesional clones persisted in scalp and blood during tofacitinib. Mice showed clearer TCR sharing than patients did, a gap that was possibly HLA-related.

Isolated RNA was reverse transcribed into cDNA used as the sequencing template. The protocol was immunoSEQ multiplex PCR, while the TCRdb copy is restricted to in-frame clones and leaves out a portion. The sample lists 210,000 or so clones; under 70% were seen once. This specimen consisted of CD4+ T cells sorted from blood, obtained at roughly week 45, from a patient treated with tofacitinib. The receptor comes from a human donor with alopecia areata. The chain is built from TRBV4-1 and TRBJ2-2; 9 bases are shared with TRBD1. The chain's CDR3 is CASSPLDRGTGELFF. The CDR3 DNA follows: TGCGCCAGCAGCCCGCTGGACAGGGGTACCGGGGAGCTGTTTTTT.